Reported below is one TCR beta chain. Antigen unknown. This record comes from a study of cytomegalovirus exposure and HLA in healthy donors. Trimming pared 3 bases from V and 8 bases from J, leaving 16 bases between. This CDR3 spans 14 amino acids. Germline V gene sequence: CDR1 LNHDA, CDR2 SQIVND (reference sequence). Primers: 60 Vbeta forward and 13 Jbeta reverse. Sequenced by immunoSEQ multiplex PCR; TCRdb stores in-frame clones only, minus some. The table includes some 120,000 clones, over 60% detected once. Findings and limits, study-wide: The study recorded fewer than 200 TCR beta chains that were cytomegalovirus-associated. It was reportedly the case that the classifier diagnosed cytomegalovirus status with high specificity and sensitivity.

This clonotype originated in a woman aged 18-35 years in good health and CMV-seropositive. The sample taken for sequencing was PBMCs. V and J are TRBV19 and TRBJ1-2; D possibly corresponds to TRBD1 (6 bases). Here the CDR3 reads CASSITGPGRGYTF. The CDR3 nucleotides read TGTGCCAGTAGTATCACAGGGCCCGGCAGGGGCTACACCTTC.